A selection of T cell receptor beta chains follows, all from one sample in a study of OX40 agonist ivuxolimab in advanced cancers. Assay used: immunoSEQ multiplex PCR; TCRdb lists only in-frame clones, some missing. In the table there are about 86,000 clones, around 90% of which are singletons. The input for sequencing was CD4+ or CD8+ T cells sorted from blood, taken in a trial of the OX40 agonist ivuxolimab. The receptors here all came from an adult with an advanced solid tumor such as melanoma, head and neck, liver or kidney cancer. Each CDR3 is given with its conserved first and last residue. A D gene is named only where the DNA matches it firmly. Clone size is given for some rows only: seen once, a few or many times, or a class if the clone is expanded.

v_call	d_call	clone_size	j_call	cdr3_aa	cdr3_nt
TRBV9	.	.	TRBJ2-6	CASSFTSSGANVLTF	TGTGCCAGCAGCTTCACGAGCTCTGGGGCCAACGTCCTGACTTTC
TRBV4-1	.	.	TRBJ2-5	CASSPGLPETQYF	TGCGCCAGCAGCCCCGGACTGCCCGAGACCCAGTACTTC
TRBV28	TRBD1	.	TRBJ2-7	CASRLDRASSYEQYF	TGTGCCAGCAGGCTGGACAGGGCCAGCTCCTACGAGCAGTACTTC
TRBV14	.	.	TRBJ2-7	CASSQRIGSYEQYF	TGTGCCAGCAGCCAAAGGATCGGCTCCTACGAGCAGTACTTC
TRBV18	.	.	TRBJ1-2	CASSPDRSLYGYTF	TGTGCCAGCTCACCAGACAGGAGCCTCTATGGCTACACCTTC
TRBV5-4	TRBD2	.	TRBJ2-7	CASSLVSSGSYEQYF	TGTGCCAGCAGCTTGGTTTCTAGCGGGAGCTACGAGCAGTACTTC
TRBV2	TRBD2	.	TRBJ2-2	CASNPSGRFDTGELFF	TGTGCCAGCAACCCTAGCGGGAGGTTTGACACCGGGGAGCTGTTTTTT
TRBV6-5	TRBD1	few	TRBJ1-6	CASRRTGRDSPLHF	TGTGCCAGCAGAAGGACAGGGCGTGATTCACCCCTCCACTTT
TRBV9	.	.	TRBJ2-2	CASSSRGTGELFF	TGTGCCAGCAGCTCCAGGGGTACCGGGGAGCTGTTTTTT
TRBV5-1	TRBD2	.	TRBJ2-1	CASSFASGFSGRTYNEQFF	TGCGCCAGCAGCTTTGCGAGTGGCTTTAGCGGGAGAACCTACAATGAGCAGTTCTTC
TRBV9	TRBD2	.	TRBJ2-3	CASSVAAGDPTDTQYF	TGTGCCAGCAGCGTAGCTGCGGGGGACCCCACAGATACGCAGTATTTT
TRBV15	.	.	TRBJ2-7	CATSSRRGSYEQYF	TGTGCCACCAGCAGCCGAAGGGGCTCCTACGAGCAGTACTTC
TRBV5-1	TRBD1	few	TRBJ1-1	CASSLAQGANTEAFF	TGCGCCAGCAGCTTAGCCCAGGGGGCGAACACTGAAGCTTTCTTT
TRBV5-1	TRBD1	.	TRBJ2-5	CASRLGTGGFQETQYF	TGCGCCAGCAGGCTAGGGACAGGGGGTTTTCAAGAGACCCAGTACTTC
TRBV10-3	TRBD1	.	TRBJ1-2	CAIRPDRGRANYGYTF	TGTGCCATCCGTCCGGACAGGGGGCGAGCTAACTATGGCTACACCTTC
TRBV4-3	.	medium-sized	TRBJ2-7	CASSQDSGIRAYEQYF	TGCGCCAGCAGCCAAGACTCGGGAATCAGAGCCTACGAGCAGTACTTC
TRBV7-2	.	few	TRBJ1-6	CASSRNGGVGNSPLHF	TGTGCCAGCAGCCGAAACGGGGGAGTAGGGAATTCACCCCTCCACTTT
TRBV7-3	.	.	TRBJ2-2	CASSFHPGAMSGELFF	TGTGCCAGCAGCTTCCATCCGGGGGCGATGTCCGGGGAGCTGTTTTTT
TRBV15	.	.	TRBJ1-4	CATSRVARIEATNEKLFF	TGTGCCACCAGCAGAGTCGCCCGAATTGAGGCAACTAATGAAAAACTGTTTTTT
TRBV6-5	.	.	TRBJ2-2	CASSWRAHYTGELFF	TGTGCCAGCAGTTGGCGGGCCCATTACACCGGGGAGCTGTTTTTT
TRBV10-3	.	.	TRBJ2-1	CAISLGILVNEQFF	TGTGCCATCAGCCTTGGGATCCTGGTAAATGAGCAGTTCTTC
TRBV28	.	once	TRBJ2-5	CASSSPGILAETQYF	TGTGCCAGCAGTTCACCCGGGATCCTCGCAGAGACCCAGTACTTC
TRBV11-3	.	.	TRBJ2-1	CASSSRPGEQFF	TGTGCCAGCAGCTCTCGGCCCGGTGAGCAGTTCTTC
TRBV5-4	TRBD1	.	TRBJ1-2	CASSLKTGGVYGYTF	TGTGCCAGCAGCTTGAAAACAGGGGGCGTCTATGGCTACACCTTC